The subject of this entry is one T cell receptor beta chain. The data were obtained in a study of blood T cell repertoires in COVID-19. Cohorts were determined from participant-reported clinical history. Only in-frame clones appear in the TCRdb table, and some are missing; sequencing was by immunoSEQ multiplex PCR. The sample comprises 250,000 to 350,000 clones, roughly nine tenths of which are singletons, and approximately 17% rests with the top ten. The CDR3 has 13 residues. CDR1 and CDR2 from the germline V gene are SGHNT and YENEEA. The ends lost 4 bases at V and 7 bases at J; junction bases unmatched: 4.

The clonotype comes from a woman younger than 45 who had recovered from COVID-19. Input material: PBMCs or T cells enriched from blood (not recorded which). This chain uses TRBV11-3 with TRBJ1-2, with TRBD1 matching 9 bases. The CDR3 protein is CASSYPGQGGYTF. The CDR3 DNA follows: TGTGCCAGCAGCTATCCGGGACAGGGTGGCTACACCTTC.